The 2 T cell receptor beta chains in this list originate from one sample, sequenced in a study of T cell responses to AZD1222 COVID-19 vaccine. The table came from immunoSEQ multiplex PCR; TCRdb's copy has only in-frame clones and leaves some out. The table has 150,000 or so clones, more than 90% seen once; the top ten hold about 4.8%. The sequences come from peripheral blood, collected on day 0 of AZD1222 vaccination. The receptors come from an adult in good health.

The rearrangement links TRBV7-2 to TRBJ2-5; 7 bases match TRBD1. Germline-derived CDR1 and CDR2 are SGHTA and FQGNSA. The V segment lost 5 bases and the J segment 1 base; nucleotides outside the gene matches: 4. CDR3 length: 14 residues. This CDR3 reads CASSLWTGQETQYF. The CDR3 region has the DNA TGTGCCAGCAGCCTTTGGACAGGCCAAGAGACCCAGTACTTC. Based on the CDR3 plus reference TRBV7-2 and TRBJ2-5, the full variable domain is GAGVSQSPSNKVTEKGKDVELRCDPISGHTALYWYRQSLGQGLEFLIYFQGNSAPDKSGLPSDRFSAERTGGSVSTLTIQRTQQEDSAVYLCASSLWTGQETQYFGPGTRLLVL.

The genes are TRBV5-1 and TRBJ1-4, with D maybe TRBD1 (6 bases). The CDR3 length is 15 residues. Germline CDR1 and CDR2: SGHRS and YFSETQ. V was trimmed by 0 bases and J by 7 bases, leaving 13 bases between them. CDR3 region: CASSLAGGGGEKLFF. CDR3 bases: TGCGCCAGCAGCTTGGCCGGGGGAGGGGGTGAAAAACTGTTTTTT. Together with reference TRBV5-1 and TRBJ1-4, the CDR3 gives the full variable domain: KAGVTQTPRYLIKTRGQQVTLSCSPISGHRSVSWYQQTPGQGLQFLFEYFSETQRNKGNFPGRFSGRQFSNSRSEMNVSTLELGDSALYLCASSLAGGGGEKLFFGSGTQLSVL.